A few counts support the clone carrying this TCR beta chain. No antigen is known for it. Read coverage stops 3 residues before the CDR3 terminus; the germline J gene supplies the remainder. TCRdb keeps only in-frame clones here, not all; method: immunoSEQ multiplex PCR. Captured here are tens of thousands of clones, none seen once; the top ten comprise under 30%. The sample is drawn from a study of T cell clonality in common variable immunodeficiency. The study's findings and limits: In common variable immunodeficiency, TCR beta chains reportedly carried fewer deletions and N-nucleotide insertions. Fewer TCRbeta clones were shared among CVID subjects than controls. Links between repertoire features and CVID complications were heterogeneity-limited.

CDR3 length: 14 amino acids. Trimming cost V 5 bases and J 4 bases; bases outside gene matches: 6. Germline assignment: CDR1 MNHEY and CDR2 SVGEGT. CVID subjects were around 16 female and about 29 male, aged about 8 to 70. CVID subjects were neither ill nor on immunomodulatory or immunosuppressive medication at sampling. This clonotype originated in a human donor with common variable immunodeficiency. This chain connects TRBV6-2 or TRBV6-3 to TRBJ2-7, with TRBD2 identical over 9 bases. Sequencing was carried out using peripheral blood mononuclear cells. The CDR3 DNA, read in part, is TGTGCCAGCAGTCCCACCCTAGCGGGATACGAG. Protein: CASSPTLAGYE. In full, the CDR3 is CASSPTLAGYEQYF.